The table lists the clone carrying this T cell receptor (beta chain) with a count of one. Antigen: not known. The data derive from a study of cytomegalovirus exposure and HLA in healthy donors. Across the study: An early data release held around 80 million unique TCRs from HLA-typed donors. Findings and caveats of the study: Most TCR sequences showed up rarely, but some public TCRs showed up in many donors. A later analysis found TCR association rates differed by HLA locus, highest for DRB1 and lowest for HLA-C. Using the classifier, cytomegalovirus status was reportedly diagnosed with high specificity and sensitivity.

Germline CDR1 reads LNHDA; CDR2 reads SQIVND (reference sequence). The length of the CDR3 is 15 residues. V shed 3 bases, J shed 8 bases, and the junction held 8 bases outside the gene matches. PCR used 60 Vbeta primers and 13 Jbeta primers. Some clones are missing from TCRdb's copy, which holds only in-frame ones; the method was immunoSEQ multiplex PCR. Of tens of thousands of clones listed, 60% to 85% are singletons. Input material: PBMCs. This clonotype was sampled from a man aged 65 to 79 in good health and CMV-seronegative. V gene TRBV19 combines with J gene TRBJ2-1, with TRBD2 matching 9 bases. CDR3 in amino acids: CASSIRGRADDEQFF. The DNA for the CDR3 is TGTGCCAGTAGTATCCGCGGGAGGGCCGACGATGAGCAGTTCTTC.